A single T cell receptor beta chain is shown here with its context. CDR1 SNHLY and CDR2 FYNNEI come from the germline V gene. The CDR3 runs 15 residues. V was shortened by 3 bases and J by 3 bases, with 12 bases between the two germline ends. This sample is part of a study of blood T cell repertoires in COVID-19. In the study overall: Cohort 3 recovery required two negative PCRs, clearance, or symptom resolution.

The table came from immunoSEQ multiplex PCR; TCRdb's copy has only in-frame clones and leaves some out. The data contain a few hundred thousand clones, around 87% of them singletons. The sample taken for sequencing was PBMCs or T cells enriched from blood (not recorded which). The receptor was isolated from a man aged 35-49 years in a cohort exposed to, infected with or recovered from COVID-19 (not recorded which). The V and J genes are TRBV2 and TRBJ1-5, with D perhaps TRBD1 (5 bases). CDR3 DNA sequence: TGTGCCAGCAGTGATACGGGGGGATCCAATCAGCCCCAGCATTTT. This translates into CASSDTGGSNQPQHF.